Here is one T cell receptor (beta chain) with its context. Its target is unknown. The source of the sample is a study of graft-versus-host responses after intestinal transplantation. Study background: The recipients all started with anti-thymocyte globulin induction and then took tacrolimus and steroids for 3 to 4 years. The study, taken as a whole, reports: Analysis identified GvH clones in recipient marrow, with some appearing first in ileum or blood. Across patients carrying graft-donor T cell macrochimerism, allografts held high graft-versus-host to host-versus-graft clonal ratios. Peak GvH clone levels in circulation were associated with early post-transplant HvG declines.

Sequenced by immunoSEQ multiplex PCR; TCRdb stores in-frame clones only, minus some. This sample has 8,500 to 14,000 clones, with 76% found just once. Investigators treated the graft tissue so that it released intraepithelial and lamina propria lymphocytes. J lost 6 bases, V lost 8 bases, and 3 bases had no gene match. From germline, CDR1 is MNHEY and CDR2 SMNVEV (reference sequence). This CDR3 region has 12 residues. The chain carries TRBV27 and TRBJ2-1; TRBD1 matches at 8 bases. This TCR was sampled from a human patient who received an intestinal transplant, so some T cells may come from the graft donor. The input for sequencing was ileum tissue, taken 23 days after intestinal transplant. This CDR3 reads CASGQGGNEQFF. The CDR3 nucleotides read TGTGCCAGCGGACAGGGAGGCAATGAGCAGTTCTTC.